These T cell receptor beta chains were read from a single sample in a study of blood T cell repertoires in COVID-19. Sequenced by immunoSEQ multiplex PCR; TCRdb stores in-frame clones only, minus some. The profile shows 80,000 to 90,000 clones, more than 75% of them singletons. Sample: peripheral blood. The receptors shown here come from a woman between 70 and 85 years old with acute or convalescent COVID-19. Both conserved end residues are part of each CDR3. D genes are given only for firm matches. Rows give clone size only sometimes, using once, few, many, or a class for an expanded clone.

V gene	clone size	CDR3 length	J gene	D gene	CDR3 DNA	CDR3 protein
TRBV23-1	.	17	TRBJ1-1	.	TGCGCCAGCAGTCAATCGACCGGGGGGCAGGCGAACACTGAAGCTTTCTTT	CASSQSTGGQANTEAFF
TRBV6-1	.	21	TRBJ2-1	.	TGTGCCAGCAGTGAAGCACAAGGGGCAGGGTGGGTATCGTCCCCCTACAATGAGCAGTTCTTC	CASSEAQGAGWVSSPYNEQFF
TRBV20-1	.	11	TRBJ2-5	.	TGCAGTGTCGGGGTCCAAGAGACCCAGTACTTC	CSVGVQETQYF
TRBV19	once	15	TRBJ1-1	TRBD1	TGTGCCAGTAGTATCCGGACAGGGGCAAGGGCTGAAGCTTTCTTT	CASSIRTGARAEAFF
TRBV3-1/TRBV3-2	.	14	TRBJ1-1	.	TGTGCCAGCAGCCTTACAGGGCGGAACACTGAAGCTTTCTTT	CASSLTGRNTEAFF
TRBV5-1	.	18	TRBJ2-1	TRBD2	TGCGCCAGCAGCCCCACTGACCTAGCGGGAGGGGGCTTCGATGAGCAGTTCTTC	CASSPTDLAGGGFDEQFF
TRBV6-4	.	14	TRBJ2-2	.	TGTGCCAGCAAACAGACAGGGAACACCGGGGAGCTGTTTTTT	CASKQTGNTGELFF
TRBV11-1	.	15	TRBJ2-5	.	TGTGCCAGCAGCTTAATAGGAGGTAGCCAAGAGACCCAGTACTTC	CASSLIGGSQETQYF
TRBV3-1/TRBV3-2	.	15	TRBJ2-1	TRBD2	TGTGCCAGCAGCCAAGATCGACTAGCTCTAAATGAGCAGTTCTTC	CASSQDRLALNEQFF
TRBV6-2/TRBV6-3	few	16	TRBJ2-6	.	TGTGCCAGCAGTCGGTTACCGGGCTCTGGGGCCAACGTCCTGACTTTC	CASSRLPGSGANVLTF
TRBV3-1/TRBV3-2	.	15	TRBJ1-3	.	TGTGCCAGCAGCCAAAGACACCTCTCTGGAAACACCATATATTTT	CASSQRHLSGNTIYF
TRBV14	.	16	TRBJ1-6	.	TGTGCCAGCAGCCAAGGCGCAGGGGCCGGGACGCCACCCCTCCACTTT	CASSQGAGAGTPPLHF
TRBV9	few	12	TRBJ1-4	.	TGTGCCAGCAGCGTAGGAGAGGAAAAACTGTTTTTT	CASSVGEEKLFF
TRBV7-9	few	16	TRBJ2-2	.	TGTGCCAGCAGCCGTCGGGCGGCAGGGGATTCCGGGGAGCTGTTTTTT	CASSRRAAGDSGELFF